What follows are 22 T cell receptor beta chains derived from one specimen sequenced in a study of blood T cell repertoires in COVID-19. Sequencing was performed with immunoSEQ multiplex PCR; in TCRdb, only in-frame clones are kept and a portion is missing. The profile shows about 240,000 clones, roughly 85% of them singletons. The specimen sequenced was PBMCs or T cells enriched from blood (not recorded which). The source is a middle-aged woman who had been exposed to COVID-19.

The chain carries TRBV5-4 and TRBJ2-7; tentative D call: TRBD2 (6 bases). There are 17 residues in the CDR3. V shed 0 bases and J shed 0 bases, with 16 bases lying between them. Germline lookup yields CDR1 SGHNT and CDR2 YYREEE (reference sequence). Here the CDR3 reads CASSLDPGRGRSYEQYF. The CDR3 nucleotides are TGTGCCAGCAGCTTGGACCCGGGGCGGGGCCGCTCCTACGAGCAGTACTTC.

The gene calls are TRBV7-8 and TRBJ2-3; D is perhaps TRBD1 (6 bases). CDR3 size: 14 residues. V lost 5 bases and J 1 base, leaving 10 bases between the germline ends. CDR1 and CDR2 from the germline V gene are SGHVS and FQNEAQ. The CDR3 DNA reads as TGTGCCAGCAGCCTACAGGGCGGCACAGATACGCAGTATTTT. It encodes CASSLQGGTDTQYF.

On this clone itself: Different DNA sequences within this sample yield the same CDR3. The rearrangement joins TRBV28 to TRBJ1-1, with TRBD1 matching 9 bases. Germline assignment: CDR1 MDHEN and CDR2 SYDVKM. There are 13 residues in the CDR3. Unmatched junction bases numbered 0, after V lost 6 bases and J lost 1 base. CDR3 DNA sequence: TGTGCCAGCAGGGGACAGGGGAACACTGAAGCTTTCTTT. Residues: CASRGQGNTEAFF.

The chain couples TRBV3-1 (or the pseudogene TRBV3-2) to TRBJ1-6; 8 nucleotides agree with TRBD1. V shed 5 bases and J 6 bases; nucleotides not matched to a gene: 6. Germline lookup yields CDR1 LGHDT and CDR2 YNNKEL (reference sequence). This CDR3 has 15 amino acids. The CDR3 nucleotides read TGTGCCAGCAGCACCCATCAGGGGGCTAATTCACCCCTCCACTTT. Its protein product is CASSTHQGANSPLHF.

The chain has TRBV14 and TRBJ1-3; maybe TRBD1 (5 bases). Germline lookup yields CDR1 SGHDN and CDR2 FVKESK. The CDR3 extends over 15 amino acids. The germline V and J ends were trimmed by 3 bases and 2 bases, with 11 bases remaining between them. CDR3 coding DNA: TGTGCCAGCAGCCATGCCCAGACAGCTGGAAACACCATATATTTT. Its protein product is CASSHAQTAGNTIYF.

This clone has a count of ten or more. In DNA, the CDR3 is TGCGCCAGCAGCTTGGATGCAGGGGGAGCCGGGGAGCTGTTTTTT. Residues: CASSLDAGGAGELFF. The rearrangement uses TRBV5-1 and TRBJ2-2; TRBD1 aligns across 7 bases. Germline trimming cut 0 bases from V and 6 bases from J; bases unmatched to any gene: 5. The CDR3 is made up of 15 amino acids. CDR1 is SGHRS and CDR2 is YFSETQ in the germline V gene.

The chain is built from TRBV5-5 and TRBJ1-5; D ambiguous. This CDR3 is 13 amino acids long. Looked up from germline, CDR1 is SGHKS and CDR2 is YYEKEE (reference sequence). Trimming cost V 4 bases and J 1 base, with 6 bases left between them. In nucleotides, the CDR3 is TGTGCCAGCAGCCCCCGGAGCAATCAGCCCCAGCATTTT. Encoded protein: CASSPRSNQPQHF.

The V gene is TRBV19, the J gene TRBJ1-4, with unresolved D. With 6 bases removed from V and 8 bases from J, the gap between germline ends came to 22 bases. The CDR3 spans 16 residues. Germline V gene sequence: CDR1 LNHDA, CDR2 SQIVND (reference sequence). The CDR3 is CASSPSSGNLREKLFF. DNA of the CDR3: TGTGCCAGTAGCCCCTCCTCCGGGAATTTACGAGAAAAACTGTTTTTT. The variable domain in full, with the rest retrieved from reference TRBV19 and TRBJ1-4, is DGGITQSPKYLFRKEGQNVTLSCEQNLNHDAMYWYRQDPGQGLRLIYYSQIVNDFQKGDIAEGYSVSREKKESFPLTVTSAQKNPTAFYLCASSPSSGNLREKLFFGSGTQLSVL.

This clone was seen just once. Here the CDR3 reads CASSRGRGTEAFF. In DNA, the CDR3 is TGTGCCAGCAGCAGAGGCAGGGGTACTGAAGCTTTCTTT. The chain is built from TRBV7-2 and TRBJ1-1, with D tentatively TRBD1 (6 bases). The CDR3 is 13 amino acids. Germline loops: CDR1 SGHTA, CDR2 FQGNSA. Trimming stripped 5 bases from V and 5 bases from J, with 12 bases between.

V is TRBV5-1 and J is TRBJ2-1; D gene unclear. V shed 0 bases and J shed 7 bases, with 14 bases lying between them. CDR1 SGHRS and CDR2 YFSETQ come from the germline V gene. The CDR3 is made up of 15 amino acids. The CDR3 DNA reads TGCGCCAGCAGCTTGGGGGTTAGCACCGTTAATGAGCAGTTCTTC. Translation gives CASSLGVSTVNEQFF.

This chain connects TRBV29-1 to TRBJ2-7; D possibly corresponds to TRBD2 (6 bases). Deletions cut 8 bases from V and 0 bases from J, with 11 bases between. From germline, CDR1 is SQVTM and CDR2 ANQGSEA. CDR3 length: 12 amino acids. The CDR3 DNA reads TGCAGCACTCGGGACTTCTCCTACGAGCAGTACTTC. Amino acid sequence: CSTRDFSYEQYF.

The chain employs TRBV6-2 or TRBV6-3 and TRBJ1-1, with D possibly TRBD1 on 6 matching bases. The CDR3 is 18 residues long. CDR1 MNHEY and CDR2 SVGEGT come from the germline V gene. With 0 bases removed from V and 6 bases from J, the gap between germline ends came to 23 bases. CDR3 residues: CASSYSTGMGAAASEAFF. The DNA for the CDR3 is TGTGCCAGCAGTTACTCGACTGGTATGGGGGCCGCGGCGTCTGAAGCTTTCTTT.

The chain employs TRBV5-1 and TRBJ1-4; D call uncertain. CDR3 length: 14 amino acids. Germline loops: CDR1 SGHRS, CDR2 YFSETQ. V was cut by 8 bases and J by 8 bases, with 19 bases left in between. CDR3 sequence: CASSQDGIEEKLFF. DNA for the CDR3: TGCGCCAGTTCCCAGGACGGGATCGAAGAAAAACTGTTTTTT.

The chain carries TRBV7-8 and TRBJ1-2; the D is unclear. The length of the CDR3 is 18 residues. V dropped 5 bases and J dropped 1 base, with 23 bases sitting between them. CDR1 is SGHVS and CDR2 is FQNEAQ in the germline V gene. CDR3 coding DNA: TGTGCCAGCAGCCCACGTACCCTAAGCGATGTTTATAACTATGGCTACACCTTC. Translated, it gives CASSPRTLSDVYNYGYTF.

This clone was seen a single time. The CDR3 sequence: CASSRTVNQPQHF. The CDR3 nucleotides are TGTGCCAGCAGTCGGACAGTCAATCAGCCCCAGCATTTT. The chain employs TRBV12-3 or TRBV12-4 and TRBJ1-5; maybe TRBD1 (6 bases). Trimming pared 5 bases from V and 3 bases from J, leaving 8 bases between. The CDR3 contains 13 residues.

This chain uses TRBV7-2 with TRBJ2-5; D unresolved. The V end was cut by 6 bases, the J end by 4 bases, with 12 bases between. This CDR3 contains 13 residues. Germline values: CDR1 SGHTA, CDR2 FQGNSA. CDR3 in DNA: TGTGCCAGCAGTCAGGCCTCCCGAGAGACCCAGTACTTC. Amino acids: CASSQASRETQYF.

This clone was seen a few times. The chain couples TRBV3-1 (or the pseudogene TRBV3-2) to TRBJ1-2, with TRBD1 matching over 8 bases. J gave up 4 bases and V 1 base, and 5 bases lay outside the gene matches. Per the germline V gene, CDR1 is LGHDT and CDR2 is YNNKEL (reference sequence). This CDR3 has 15 residues. The CDR3 protein is CASSQGQGSFYGYTF. CDR3 bases: TGTGCCAGCAGCCAAGGACAGGGGAGTTTCTATGGCTACACCTTC.

V and J are TRBV6-2 or TRBV6-3 and TRBJ2-3; 11 positions match TRBD2. This CDR3 spans 16 amino acids. CDR1 is MNHEY and CDR2 is SVGEGT in the germline V gene. Trimming at V came to 6 bases and at J to 4 bases, leaving 9 bases not matched to a gene. The CDR3 here is CASSTTSGGPPDTQYF. The CDR3 DNA is TGTGCCAGCAGCACCACTAGCGGGGGCCCCCCAGATACGCAGTATTTT.

V gene TRBV28 combines with J gene TRBJ1-1; D ambiguous. The CDR3 has 12 residues. V dropped 5 bases and J dropped 1 base, with 5 bases sitting between them. From germline, CDR1 is MDHEN and CDR2 SYDVKM. This chain's CDR3 is CASSPGNTEAFF. The CDR3 region has the DNA TGTGCCAGCAGTCCGGGGAACACTGAAGCTTTCTTT.

This chain uses TRBV30 with TRBJ1-4, with D tentatively TRBD1 (6 bases). Per the germline V gene, CDR1 is GTSNPN and CDR2 is SVGIG (reference sequence). The CDR3 sequence is 14 residues long. V was pared by 3 bases and J by 0 bases, with 8 bases between. In DNA form, the CDR3 reads TGTGCCTGGAGCCGGACAGCAACTAATGAAAAACTGTTTTTT. This translates into CAWSRTATNEKLFF.

The chain has TRBV14 and TRBJ2-1; D may be TRBD2 (6 bases). The CDR3 contains 15 residues. V dropped 4 bases and J dropped 4 bases, with 14 bases sitting between them. Germline CDR1 reads SGHDN; CDR2 reads FVKESK. The CDR3 region has the DNA TGTGCCAGCAGCCCTGTCGGGAGACGGTACAATGAGCAGTTCTTC. Encoded protein: CASSPVGRRYNEQFF. The variable domain in full, completed from reference TRBV14 and TRBJ2-1, reads EAGVTQFPSHSVIEKGQTVTLRCDPISGHDNLYWYRRVMGKEIKFLLHFVKESKQDESGMPNNRFLAERTGGTYSTLKVQPAELEDSGVYFCASSPVGRRYNEQFFGPGTRLTVL.

Concerning this clone: One end of the junction fails to match germline, which may point to a read error. CDR3 coding DNA: TGTGCCAGCGGCTTTAGGGGCACCGGGGAGCTGTTTTTT. Protein sequence: CASGFRGTGELFF. The chain links TRBV7-3 to TRBJ2-2; weak D call: TRBD1 (5 bases). Germline loops: CDR1 SGHTA, CDR2 FQGTGA. This CDR3 contains 13 residues. The variable domain in full, with the rest retrieved from reference TRBV7-3 and TRBJ2-2, is GAGVSQTPSNKVTEKGKYVELRCDPISGHTALYWYRQSLGQGPEFLIYFQGTGAADDSGLPNDRFFAVRPEGSVSTLKIQRTERGDSAVYLCASGFRGTGELFFGEGSRLTVL.